This TCR beta chain came from a study of T cell responses to AZD1222 COVID-19 vaccine. Some clones are missing from TCRdb's copy, which holds only in-frame ones; the method was immunoSEQ multiplex PCR. This table holds about 100,000 clones, about 87% found once. Findings and caveats of the study: Baseline seropositivity characterized only a handful of AZD1222 recipients. Donors, mostly white British, included more females; clonal diversity was possibly underestimated. The breadth and depth of Spike-specific TCRs increased once two AZD1222 doses had been given.

In the case of this clone: Its specificity is not known.

Sequencing was performed on peripheral blood, taken on day 0 of AZD1222 vaccination. The sequence was obtained from an adult in good health.

CDR3 residues: CASSPGGGRPNQPQHF. CDR3 in DNA: TGTGCCAGCAGCCCTGGGGGGGGACGGCCGAATCAGCCCCAGCATTTT. The chain uses TRBV7-9 and TRBJ1-5, with D perhaps TRBD1 (5 bases). The CDR3 runs to 16 residues. Per germline, CDR1 SEHNR and CDR2 FQNEAQ (reference sequence). Trimming cost V 5 bases and J 4 bases, with 18 bases left between them.